This T cell receptor (beta chain) came from a study of blood T cells in healthy people across ages. General study findings and limits: Considered underestimates were the diversity estimates obtained from one million T cells. No one knew whether donors had CMV, which possibly confounded expanded clonotype changes.

CDR1 is WNHNN and CDR2 is SYGVQD in the germline V gene (reference sequence). The CDR3 spans 15 residues. Trimming took off 6 bases at V and 3 bases at J, with 17 bases between the two ends. This clonotype appeared a few times. No antigen is known for it. Next came a second PCR, run for roughly 6 to 11 cycles, which used a sample-barcoded 5' primer along with a J-beta primer mix. Tagging of each cDNA molecule was performed by a template-switch adaptor with 12 random nucleotides. TCRdb redid the calling of the 5' RACE reads with MiXCR, one entry per CDR3 protein. The data hold around 1.5 million distinct CDR3 sequences, with around 39% observed a single time.

The sequencing sample was made of blood. This receptor was taken from a woman younger than 30 in good health. This sequence joins TRBV10-1 and TRBJ1-1; D is unresolved. The CDR3 nucleotides read TGCGCCAGCAGCCTCAGCCGGGTTATGGACACTGAAGCTTTCTTT. Encoded protein: CASSLSRVMDTEAFF.